Listed below are T cell receptor beta chains from one sample, sequenced in a study of blood T cell repertoires in COVID-19. Data came from immunoSEQ multiplex PCR; TCRdb stores just in-frame clones and leaves some out. The sample shows around 70,000 clones, around 93% of them seen only once. Material: peripheral blood. These receptors all stem from a human donor in a cohort sampled during active COVID-19. CDR3s include the opening cysteine and the closing phenylalanine or tryptophan. A D gene is named only where the DNA matches it firmly. Size is stated for part of the rows, as once, few or many counts, or as a class when the clone is expanded.

D	V	J	size	DNA	CDR3
TRBD2	TRBV6-1	TRBJ2-5	once	TGTGCCAGCAGTGAACCGGGACTAGCGGGGGAGGGGTCGGAGACCCAGTACTTC	CASSEPGLAGEGSETQYF
NA	TRBV5-8	TRBJ2-5	NA	TGTGCCAGCAGCTTGCATCAGAAAGAGACCCAGTACTTC	CASSLHQKETQYF
NA	TRBV18	TRBJ2-1	NA	TGTGCCAGCTCACCTTTAACTAGGAACAATGAGCAGTTCTTC	CASSPLTRNNEQFF
NA	TRBV13	TRBJ1-6	NA	TGTGCCAGCAGCCCCTCGATGGGGAGAAATTCACCCCTCCACTTT	CASSPSMGRNSPLHF
TRBD2	TRBV9	TRBJ2-1	NA	TGTGCCAGCAGCCCCGGACTAGCGCAGAATGAGCAGTTCTTC	CASSPGLAQNEQFF
NA	TRBV19	TRBJ1-2	NA	TGTGCCATTCAATCGACGGGAGGGGGATTAGCTAACTATGGCTACACCTTC	CAIQSTGGGLANYGYTF
TRBD1	TRBV11-2	TRBJ1-2	NA	TGTGCCAGCAGCCAGGGGGGAGGCTATGGCTACACCTTC	CASSQGGGYGYTF
NA	TRBV14	TRBJ2-1	NA	TGTGCCAGCAGCCAAGGACCAGGGCGAGACAATGAGCAGTTCTTC	CASSQGPGRDNEQFF
TRBD1	TRBV28	TRBJ1-4	NA	TGTGCCAGCAGTCCACGACAGGGGGCAACTAATGAAAAACTGTTTTTT	CASSPRQGATNEKLFF
TRBD2	TRBV20-1	TRBJ2-5	few	TGCAGTGCTAGTCTAAGCGGGAGGGCCCAAGAGACCCAGTACTTC	CSASLSGRAQETQYF
TRBD1	TRBV30	TRBJ2-7	NA	TGTGCCTGGAGTGACGGACAGGGGTCCTACGAGCAGTACTTC	CAWSDGQGSYEQYF
TRBD1	TRBV6-6	TRBJ1-2	NA	TGTGCCAGCACCTCCGGCTGGACAGGGGGCTATGGCTACACCTTC	CASTSGWTGGYGYTF
NA	TRBV30	TRBJ2-5	NA	TGTGCCTGGAGTGTAGTCGGAGGCGGGACCCAGTACTTC	CAWSVVGGGTQYF
NA	TRBV19	TRBJ1-5	NA	TGTGCCACGTCCCCGGGACAAAATAGCAATCAGCCCCAGCATTTT	CATSPGQNSNQPQHF
NA	TRBV7-9	TRBJ2-7	NA	TGTGCCAGCAGCTTAGGCGGGGCCTCTGCAGGGCCGTTC	CASSLGGASAGPF
TRBD1	TRBV6-5	TRBJ1-2	NA	TGTGCCAGCAGTTTCCGGACAGGGTCAAACTATGGCTACACCTTC	CASSFRTGSNYGYTF
NA	TRBV2	TRBJ1-5	NA	TGTGCCAGCAGTGACGCCCCAGGGGTCGGGCAGCCCCAGCATTTT	CASSDAPGVGQPQHF
TRBD2	TRBV14	TRBJ2-3	NA	TGTGCCAGCAGCCAAGGTCCCGGGAGGCCACGCACAGATACGCAGTATTTT	CASSQGPGRPRTDTQYF
NA	TRBV5-1	TRBJ1-1	NA	TGCGCCAGCCGATTCCAGAGTGCAGGGGACGAAGCTTTCTTT	CASRFQSAGDEAFF
TRBD1	TRBV3-1/TRBV3-2	TRBJ1-1	NA	TGTGCCAGCAGCCCAAGGGACAGGGGGATGAACACTGAAGCTTTCTTT	CASSPRDRGMNTEAFF
TRBD1	TRBV5-4	TRBJ1-4	NA	TGTGCCAGCAGCCCCTCCGGGACAGCAAATGAAAAACTGTTTTTT	CASSPSGTANEKLFF
TRBD2	TRBV3-1/TRBV3-2	TRBJ2-1	NA	TGTGCCAGCAGCCAATTCCTAGCGGGCGTGGGAAATGAGCAGTTCTTC	CASSQFLAGVGNEQFF
TRBD2	TRBV20-1	TRBJ2-5	NA	TGCAGTGCTAGTGGAGGCCTAGCGGGGACTCAAGAGACCCAGTACTTC	CSASGGLAGTQETQYF
NA	TRBV5-1	TRBJ1-1	NA	TGCGCCAGCAGCTTGGCCGGGGGGCGGGTCACTGAAGCTTTCTTT	CASSLAGGRVTEAFF
NA	TRBV6-2/TRBV6-3	TRBJ2-7	NA	TGTGCCAGCAGTTACCCCCGAAGTCGGAGCGCCATAGCGGACTACGAGCAGTACTTC	CASSYPRSRSAIADYEQYF
NA	TRBV7-2	TRBJ1-1	NA	TGTGCCAGCACCCGACCTCAGGGGAACACTGAAGCTTTCTTT	CASTRPQGNTEAFF
TRBD2	TRBV7-6	TRBJ2-1	NA	TGTGCCAGCAGCCCCTTGGGACTAGCGGGGGACAATGAGCAGTTCTTC	CASSPLGLAGDNEQFF
NA	TRBV7-2	TRBJ2-3	NA	TGTGCCAGCAGCTTAGGACCTAGCACAGATATGCAGTATTTT	CASSLGPSTDMQYF
TRBD1	TRBV15	TRBJ2-7	NA	TGTGCCACCAGCAAAGACAGGGCGTCCTACGAGCAGTACTTC	CATSKDRASYEQYF
TRBD1	TRBV11-2	TRBJ2-7	NA	TGTGCCAGCAGCTTAGAAATCAAGGGGGCAAAGGGGGATGACGAGCAGTACTTC	CASSLEIKGAKGDDEQYF
TRBD1	TRBV5-6	TRBJ2-7	NA	TGTGCCAGCGCGACCGGGACAGGGGTCCACTACGAGCAGTACTTC	CASATGTGVHYEQYF
TRBD1	TRBV7-9	TRBJ2-7	NA	TGTGCCAGCAGCCACCAAGACAGGGGAGGCGAGCAGTACTTC	CASSHQDRGGEQYF
TRBD1	TRBV6-5	TRBJ2-1	once	TGTGCCAGCAGCCAGGGACAGGTCTCCTACAATGAGCAGTTCTTC	CASSQGQVSYNEQFF
TRBD1	TRBV10-3	TRBJ1-1	NA	TGTGCCATCAGCCGGGACAGCCTGAACACTGAAGCTTTCTTT	CAISRDSLNTEAFF
TRBD1	TRBV5-5	TRBJ2-7	NA	TGTGCCAGCAGCCCCCGGGACAGAAACACATACGAGCAGTACTTC	CASSPRDRNTYEQYF
TRBD1	TRBV2	TRBJ1-5	NA	TGTGCCAGCAGCAGGGACAGGAATAGCAATCAGCCCCAGCATTTT	CASSRDRNSNQPQHF
TRBD1	TRBV12-3/TRBV12-4	TRBJ2-4	NA	TGTGCCAGCAGCATGACAGGGGCTTACATTCAGTACTTC	CASSMTGAYIQYF
NA	TRBV18	TRBJ2-7	NA	TGTGCCAGCTCACCCACGAGAACAGCATTTTCCTACGAGCAGTACTTC	CASSPTRTAFSYEQYF
TRBD2	TRBV5-1	TRBJ2-2	NA	TGCGCCAGCAGCTTGGGGCCGGGACTAGCGGGATACACCGGGGAGCTGTTTTTT	CASSLGPGLAGYTGELFF
NA	TRBV29-1	TRBJ2-2	NA	TGCAGCGTTGTCTACCAGGGGGGTACCGGGGAGCTGTTTTTT	CSVVYQGGTGELFF
NA	TRBV28	TRBJ2-1	NA	TGTGCCAGCTACTCCAACTCCTACAATGAGCAGTTCTTC	CASYSNSYNEQFF
NA	TRBV6-2/TRBV6-3	TRBJ1-2	NA	TGTGCCAGCAGTTTCAACGACATAGTCTATGGCTACACCTTC	CASSFNDIVYGYTF
NA	TRBV6-2/TRBV6-3	TRBJ1-1	few	TGTGCCAGCAGTATGCAGGGGTTGGCTGAAGCTTTCTTT	CASSMQGLAEAFF
NA	TRBV28	TRBJ1-2	NA	TGTGCCAGCAGTTTCCTCCCCGATGGCTACACCTTC	CASSFLPDGYTF
NA	TRBV14	TRBJ2-7	NA	TGTGCCAGCAGCCAGGGGGGTGTTCACGAGCAGTACTTC	CASSQGGVHEQYF
NA	TRBV6-2/TRBV6-3	TRBJ2-3	NA	TGTGCCAGCAGTTACTCGTTAGGGGGTATCGTAACAGATACGCAGTATTTT	CASSYSLGGIVTDTQYF
TRBD1	TRBV7-8	TRBJ2-7	NA	TGTGCCAGCAGCCGTTACTCACAGGGGGCCTACGAGCAGTACTTC	CASSRYSQGAYEQYF
NA	TRBV4-3	TRBJ2-4	NA	TGCGCCAGCAGCCAAGATACCGGCACGGGGAGTCTTCAGTACTTC	CASSQDTGTGSLQYF
NA	TRBV7-2	TRBJ2-1	NA	TGTGCCAGCAGCTTAGGGCCCCAATCATACAATGAGCAGTTCTTC	CASSLGPQSYNEQFF
TRBD2	TRBV15	TRBJ2-5	NA	TGTGCCACCAGCATGGGACTAGCCCAAGAGACCCAGTACTTC	CATSMGLAQETQYF
TRBD1	TRBV6-5	TRBJ1-2	few	TGTGCCAGCAGTTTGGGGACAGGGCTTTCTGCCTTC	CASSLGTGLSAF
TRBD2	TRBV2	TRBJ2-3	NA	TGTGCCAGCAGCGAAGGGACTAGCGGCAACACAGATACGCAGTATTTT	CASSEGTSGNTDTQYF
NA	TRBV19	TRBJ1-3	NA	TGTGCCAGTAGTATCGTCCAGGACTCTGGAAACACCATATATTTT	CASSIVQDSGNTIYF
TRBD1	TRBV28	TRBJ2-7	NA	TGTGCCAGCGTCTCCGGGACAGCTAATTACGAGCAGTACTTC	CASVSGTANYEQYF
TRBD1	TRBV4-3	TRBJ1-1	NA	TGCGCCAGCAGCCAAGATACAGGGGCGGGGAACACTGAAGCTTTCTTT	CASSQDTGAGNTEAFF
NA	TRBV27	TRBJ2-1	once	TGTGCCAGCAGTGAATACTCAGGGTTTAGCTCCTACAATGAGCAGTTCTTC	CASSEYSGFSSYNEQFF
TRBD2	TRBV7-2	TRBJ2-7	NA	TGTGCCAGCAGCTCAACTAGCGGGAGTGGCTATGAGCAGTACTTC	CASSSTSGSGYEQYF
NA	TRBV30	TRBJ2-3	few	TGTGCCTGGAGTGTACCCGGGCGGGGCTTAGATACGCAGTATTTT	CAWSVPGRGLDTQYF
NA	TRBV6-1	TRBJ1-2	NA	TGTGCCAGCAGTGATTGGGGGGGCTCACCAAACTATGGCTACACCTTC	CASSDWGGSPNYGYTF